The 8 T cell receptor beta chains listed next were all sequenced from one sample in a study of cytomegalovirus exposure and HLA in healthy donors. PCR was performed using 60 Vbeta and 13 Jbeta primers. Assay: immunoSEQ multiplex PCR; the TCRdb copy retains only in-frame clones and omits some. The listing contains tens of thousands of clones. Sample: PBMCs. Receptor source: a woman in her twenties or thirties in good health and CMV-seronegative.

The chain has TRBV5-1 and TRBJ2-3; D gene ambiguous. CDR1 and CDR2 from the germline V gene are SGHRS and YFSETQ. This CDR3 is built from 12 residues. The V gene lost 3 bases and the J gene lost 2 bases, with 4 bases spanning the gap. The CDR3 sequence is CASSSSTDTQYF. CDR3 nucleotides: TGCGCCAGCAGCTCCTCCACAGATACGCAGTATTTT. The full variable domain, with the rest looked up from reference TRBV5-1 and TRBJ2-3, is KAGVTQTPRYLIKTRGQQVTLSCSPISGHRSVSWYQQTPGQGLQFLFEYFSETQRNKGNFPGRFSGRQFSNSRSEMNVSTLELGDSALYLCASSSSTDTQYFGPGTRLTVL.

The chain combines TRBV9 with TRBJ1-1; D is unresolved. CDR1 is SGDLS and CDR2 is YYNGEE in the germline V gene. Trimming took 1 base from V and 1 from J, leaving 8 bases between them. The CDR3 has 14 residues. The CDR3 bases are TGTGCCAGCAGCGTAATACGGGGGAACACTGAAGCTTTCTTT. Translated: CASSVIRGNTEAFF.

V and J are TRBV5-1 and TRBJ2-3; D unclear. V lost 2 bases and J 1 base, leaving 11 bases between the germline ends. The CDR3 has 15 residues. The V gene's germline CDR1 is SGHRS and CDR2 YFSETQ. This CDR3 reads CASSLNDRGTDTQYF. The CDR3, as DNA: TGCGCCAGCAGCTTAAACGATAGAGGCACAGATACGCAGTATTTT. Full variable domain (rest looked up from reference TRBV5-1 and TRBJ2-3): KAGVTQTPRYLIKTRGQQVTLSCSPISGHRSVSWYQQTPGQGLQFLFEYFSETQRNKGNFPGRFSGRQFSNSRSEMNVSTLELGDSALYLCASSLNDRGTDTQYFGPGTRLTVL.

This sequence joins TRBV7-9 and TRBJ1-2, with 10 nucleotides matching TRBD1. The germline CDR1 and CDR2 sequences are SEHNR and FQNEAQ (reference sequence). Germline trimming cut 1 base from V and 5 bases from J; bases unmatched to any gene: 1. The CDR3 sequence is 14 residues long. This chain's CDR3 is CASSLGQGAYGYTF. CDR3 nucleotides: TGTGCCAGCAGCTTAGGACAGGGGGCTTATGGCTACACCTTC.

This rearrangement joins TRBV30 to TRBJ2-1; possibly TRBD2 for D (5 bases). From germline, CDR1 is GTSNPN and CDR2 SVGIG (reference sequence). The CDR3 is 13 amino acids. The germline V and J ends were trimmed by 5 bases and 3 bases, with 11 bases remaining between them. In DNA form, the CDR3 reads TGTGCCTGGGACGGGGATTTCTACAATGAGCAGTTCTTC. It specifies CAWDGDFYNEQFF.

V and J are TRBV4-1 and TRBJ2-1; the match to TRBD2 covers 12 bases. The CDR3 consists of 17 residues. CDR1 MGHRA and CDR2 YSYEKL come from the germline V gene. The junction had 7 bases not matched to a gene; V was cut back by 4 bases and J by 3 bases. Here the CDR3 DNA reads TGCGCCAGCAGCCTACGACTAGCGGGAGAGGTCTACAATGAGCAGTTCTTC. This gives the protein CASSLRLAGEVYNEQFF.

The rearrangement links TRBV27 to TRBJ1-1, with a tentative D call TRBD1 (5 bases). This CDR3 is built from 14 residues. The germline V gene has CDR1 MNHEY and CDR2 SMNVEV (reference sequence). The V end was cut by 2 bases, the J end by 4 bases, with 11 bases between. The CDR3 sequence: CASSLAAGLTEAFF. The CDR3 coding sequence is TGTGCCAGCAGTTTAGCGGCAGGGCTCACTGAAGCTTTCTTT.

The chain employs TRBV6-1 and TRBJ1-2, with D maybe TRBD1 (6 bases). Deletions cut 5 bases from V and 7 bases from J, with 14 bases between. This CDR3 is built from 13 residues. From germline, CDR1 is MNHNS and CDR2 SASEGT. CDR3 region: CASSRQERVGYTF. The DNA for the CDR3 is TGTGCCAGCAGTAGACAGGAACGTGTTGGCTACACCTTC.